The 16 T cell receptor beta chains reported below all come from one sample, sequenced in a study of T cell repertoires in cytomegalovirus infection (dated by TCRdb to about 2019). Sequencing instrument: Illumina HiSeq 1500. The raw public data were reprocessed by TCRdb itself: fastp quality trimming at Q25, MiXCR clonotype calling, in-frame beta chains only. CDR3 protein duplicates are merged, each entry listing the most common genes and DNA. The table for this sample lists some 940,000 distinct CDR3 sequences; under 40% of them were counted only once. The ten largest clones take up 10% to 15% of the sample. The label giving this sample's treatment or condition can be read as: in vitro stimulation with specific CMV peptide epitopes to enrich CMV-specific T cells. No antigen has been assigned to these receptors. Specimen: cultured CD8+ T cells from PBMCs, collected from culture after CMV antigen stimulation. The receptors shown here come from a human donor in good health (CMV status not recorded). Some clones in this sample may be carry-over from other donors' samples.

The chain carries TRBV4-3 and TRBJ1-1, with D unclear. Deletions cut 1 base from V and 8 bases from J, with 14 bases between. Germline values: CDR1 LGHNA, CDR2 YSLEER. The CDR3 runs to 14 residues. CDR3 nucleotides: TGCGCCAGCAGCCAAGTGTCAGTAGTTGCCGAAGCTTTCTTT. It is translated as CASSQVSVVAEAFF.

This clonotype was observed a few times. The chain combines TRBV4-3 with TRBJ2-1, with 11 bases lining up with TRBD2. This CDR3 is built from 18 residues. The J segment lost 2 bases and the V segment lost 1 base, leaving 7 bases of the junction unmatched. Germline values: CDR1 LGHNA, CDR2 YSLEER. The DNA of the CDR3 is TGCGCCAGCAGCCAAGTTGCTAGCGGGGGGATAGCCTACAATGAGCAGTTCTTC. Protein: CASSQVASGGIAYNEQFF.

For this clonotype: A much bigger clone sits one base away, suggesting this may be a read error. This chain connects TRBV6-1 to TRBJ2-5; 7 positions match TRBD2. CDR1 and CDR2 (germline): MNHNS, SASEGT. V gave up 6 bases and J gave up 9 bases; unmatched junction bases: 10. The CDR3 runs to 13 residues. CDR3 nucleotides: TGTGCCAGCAGCCCCGGTGGGGGGGAGGCCCAGTACTTC. This translates into CASSPGGGEAQYF.

The sample holds many counts of this clonotype. V usage is TRBV7-2 and J usage is TRBJ2-2; TRBD2 matches 16 bases. The germline V gene encodes CDR1 SGHTA and CDR2 FQGNSA. CDR3 length equals 18 residues. V shed 5 bases, J shed 7 bases, and the junction held 10 bases outside the gene matches. The CDR3 loop reads CASSPRGLAGGPVGELFF. The CDR3 DNA is TGTGCCAGCAGCCCCCGGGGACTAGCGGGGGGGCCGGTCGGGGAGCTGTTTTTT.

The chain combines TRBV27 with TRBJ1-1; D is perhaps TRBD1 (6 bases). V was shortened by 5 bases and J by 4 bases, with 14 bases between the two germline ends. Germline CDR1 is MNHEY and CDR2 is SMNVEV (reference sequence). The CDR3 totals 14 residues. The CDR3 loop reads CASSPGARFTEAFF. DNA for the CDR3: TGTGCCAGCAGTCCAGGGGCGCGATTCACTGAAGCTTTCTTT.

The chain carries TRBV5-1 and TRBJ2-3, with D tentatively TRBD2 (5 bases). Germline V gene sequence: CDR1 SGHRS, CDR2 YFSETQ. The CDR3 length is 14 residues. With 3 bases removed from V and 2 bases from J, the gap between germline ends came to 10 bases. The CDR3 DNA reads as TGCGCCAGCAGCTACCGGGATATCACAGATACGCAGTATTTT. It translates to CASSYRDITDTQYF.

In its sample, this clonotype was seen many times. This chain links TRBV7-6 with TRBJ1-4; D gene uncertain. Trimming left V 2 bases short and J 5 bases short, with 6 bases between. Germline assignment: CDR1 SGHVS and CDR2 FNYEAQ. The length of the CDR3 is 13 residues. CDR3: CASSLYPNEKLFF. CDR3 in DNA: TGTGCCAGCAGCTTATACCCAAATGAAAAACTGTTTTTT.

The V call is TRBV6-6, the J call TRBJ2-1; 7 nucleotides match TRBD1. The CDR3 is made up of 17 amino acids. In germline, CDR1 is MNHNY, CDR2 SVGAGI (reference sequence). Trimming cost V 5 bases and J 3 bases; bases outside gene matches: 13. CDR3 DNA sequence: TGTGCCAGCAGTCCGATAGCGACAGGGCCCGGCTACAATGAGCAGTTCTTC. This translates into CASSPIATGPGYNEQFF.

There are many counts of this clonotype. This chain uses TRBV7-2 with TRBJ2-1, with 11 bases that match TRBD2. J lost 0 bases, V lost 3 bases, and 10 bases had no gene match. Germline V gene lookup returns CDR1 SGHTA and CDR2 FQGNSA. The CDR3 runs 19 residues. Written as DNA, the CDR3 is TGTGCCAGCAGCTTCCCACTAGCGGGGGCCATAAGCTCCTACAATGAGCAGTTCTTC. Translated, it gives CASSFPLAGAISSYNEQFF.

The rearrangement joins TRBV27 to TRBJ1-2; no definite D call. The CDR3 spans 14 residues. From germline, CDR1 is MNHEY and CDR2 SMNVEV (reference sequence). The V end lost 5 bases, the J end lost 3 bases, and 13 bases lay between the germline ends. This CDR3 reads CASSPGPEYYGYTF. As DNA, the CDR3 is TGTGCCAGCAGTCCCGGACCGGAATACTATGGCTACACCTTC.

A note on this clonotype: Sequence at one end of the junction differs from germline and may be a read error. This chain joins TRBV5-1 and TRBJ2-7; 9 nucleotides agree with TRBD1. The CDR3 sequence is 16 residues long. The germline gives CDR1 SGHRS, CDR2 YFSETQ. CDR3 coding DNA: TGCGCCAGCAGCTTGGAAGGGACAGGGAGTCCCTACAAGCAGTACTTC. Translated, it gives CASSLEGTGSPYKQYF. The full variable domain, in which reference TRBV5-1 and TRBJ2-7 provide the parts outside the CDR3, is KAGVTQTPRYLIKTRGQQVTLSCSPISGHRSVSWYQQTPGQGLQFLFEYFSETQRNKGNFPGRFSGRQFSNSRSEMNVSTLELGDSALYLCASSLEGTGSPYKQYFGPGTRLTVT.

The chain uses TRBV12-3 or TRBV12-4 and TRBJ2-3; D remains ambiguous. This CDR3 region has 13 residues. Trimming took 11 bases from V and 4 from J, leaving 16 bases between them. The CDR3 DNA is TGTGCCGGCGCGCCCTTATCAGCAGATACGCAGTATTTT. The encoded protein is CAGAPLSADTQYF.

This clonotype was detected a few times. V and J are TRBV6-2 or TRBV6-3 and TRBJ2-1; no reliable D call. Trimming pared 5 bases from V and 1 base from J, leaving 6 bases between. This CDR3 region has 13 residues. Looked up from germline, CDR1 is MNHEY and CDR2 is SVGEGT. CDR3 sequence reads: CASSDGSYNEQFF. In DNA form, the CDR3 reads TGTGCCAGCAGTGACGGTTCCTACAATGAGCAGTTCTTC.

This clonotype has only a few counts. This chain connects TRBV7-2 to TRBJ2-1; D is unresolved. Trimming left V 0 bases short and J 5 bases short, with 17 bases between. CDR1 and CDR2 (germline): SGHTA, FQGNSA. This CDR3 contains 17 residues. The CDR3 reads CASSLATEAQAHNEQFF. CDR3 DNA: TGTGCCAGCAGCTTAGCGACGGAAGCCCAGGCCCACAATGAGCAGTTCTTC.

DNA of the CDR3: TGCAGTGCTAGCGACGAGGGACAGCCCCAGCATTTT. Its translation is CSASDEGQPQHF. The gene calls are TRBV20-1 and TRBJ1-5; no definite D call. Deletions cut 3 bases from V and 7 bases from J, with 10 bases between. Germline V gene data show CDR1 as DFQATT and CDR2 as SNEGSKA (reference sequence). The CDR3 totals 12 residues.

This clonotype was picked up many times. The chain is built from TRBV7-8 and TRBJ2-1; TRBD1 or TRBD2 may be the D gene (5 bases each). CDR1 and CDR2 from the germline V gene are SGHVS and FQNEAQ. There are 19 residues in the CDR3. V lost 0 bases and J lost 1, with 19 bases in between. CDR3 sequence reads: CASSLALGRAERSYNEQFF. CDR3 sequence (DNA): TGTGCCAGCAGCTTAGCTCTGGGACGGGCAGAAAGATCCTACAATGAGCAGTTCTTC.